This passage covers 32 T cell receptor beta chains from one sample sequenced in a study of T cell responses to AZD1222 COVID-19 vaccine. The assay was immunoSEQ multiplex PCR, and TCRdb's table has in-frame clones only and misses some. The top ten hold around 3.6% of the sample, which has more than 130,000 clones, 90% seen once. The specimen comprised peripheral blood, sampled on day 0 of AZD1222 vaccination. These receptors all stem from an adult in good health.

The CDR3 protein is CASSQGVRNIQYF. In DNA form, the CDR3 reads TGTGCCAGCAGCCAAGGGGTCAGAAACATTCAGTACTTC. The chain has TRBV14 and TRBJ2-4, with unresolved D. The CDR3 extends over 13 amino acids. Germline-derived CDR1 and CDR2 are SGHDN and FVKESK. V shed 1 base and J shed 6 bases, with 7 bases lying between them.

The CDR3 spells CSASIAGGDNEQFF. CDR3 in DNA: TGCAGTGCTAGTATAGCGGGGGGCGACAATGAGCAGTTCTTC. The chain uses TRBV20-1 and TRBJ2-1; TRBD2 agrees at 10 bases. Germline CDR1 is DFQATT and CDR2 is SNEGSKA (reference sequence). The V segment lost 3 bases and the J segment 5 bases; nucleotides outside the gene matches: 4. The CDR3 is 14 residues long.

The chain combines TRBV5-4 with TRBJ2-7; 8 bases match TRBD2. This CDR3 is 16 amino acids long. CDR1 and CDR2 (germline): SGHNT, YYREEE (reference sequence). The V segment lost 1 base and the J segment 2 bases; nucleotides outside the gene matches: 8. CDR3 protein: CASSLRAGVLTYEQYF. As DNA, the CDR3 is TGTGCCAGCAGCTTGAGAGCGGGAGTCCTCACCTACGAGCAGTACTTC.

The chain has TRBV5-1 and TRBJ2-2; 9 nucleotides agree with TRBD2. CDR3 length equals 16 residues. With 0 bases clipped from V and 7 bases from J, the junction kept 7 bases outside the gene matches. Germline CDR1 and CDR2: SGHRS and YFSETQ. DNA for the CDR3: TGCGCCAGCAGCTTGGTGGCGGGGGGGCCGAACGGGGAGCTGTTTTTT. This codes for CASSLVAGGPNGELFF.

The rearrangement links TRBV4-2 to TRBJ2-5; the match to TRBD1 covers 8 bases. Unmatched junction bases numbered 5, after V lost 1 base and J lost 4 bases. Germline V lookup: CDR1 LGHNA, CDR2 YNFKEQ. The CDR3 is made up of 15 amino acids. This CDR3 reads CASSQGTGQGETQYF. CDR3 coding DNA: TGTGCCAGCAGCCAAGGGACAGGGCAGGGAGAGACCCAGTACTTC.

This chain connects TRBV10-3 to TRBJ2-3; 10 bases map to TRBD2. Per germline, CDR1 ENHRY and CDR2 SYGVKD. CDR3 length: 14 residues. Losses at the gene ends were 4 bases for V and 4 bases for J; bases not matched to a gene: 2. CDR3: CAISGLAGADTQYF. CDR3 coding DNA: TGTGCCATCAGTGGGCTAGCGGGGGCAGATACGCAGTATTTT.

The genes are TRBV7-9 and TRBJ1-4; D not resolved. Trimming cost V 2 bases and J 5 bases, with 9 bases left between them. Looked up from germline, CDR1 is SEHNR and CDR2 is FQNEAQ (reference sequence). The CDR3 is made up of 14 amino acids. CDR3 residues: CASSLLSGNEKLFF. The CDR3 nucleotides read TGTGCCAGCAGCTTATTGAGCGGAAATGAAAAACTGTTTTTT.

The V call is TRBV29-1, the J call TRBJ2-7, with D possibly matching TRBD1 (5 bases). The ends were cut back, 7 bases at V and 1 base at J, with 17 bases in the middle. CDR1 SQVTM and CDR2 ANQGSEA come from the germline V gene. The CDR3 loop spans 14 amino acids. The CDR3 loop reads CSAKHPTASYEQYF. Written as DNA, the CDR3 is TGCAGCGCAAAACACCCGACAGCTTCCTACGAGCAGTACTTC.

The V gene is TRBV10-3, the J gene TRBJ2-7; 8 nucleotides line up with TRBD1. Looked up from germline, CDR1 is ENHRY and CDR2 is SYGVKD. V dropped 10 bases and J dropped 6; count of bases not matched to a gene: 20. There are 16 residues in the CDR3. CDR3 sequence: CATNLRPGQAPSEQYF. The CDR3 DNA reads as TGTGCCACCAACCTGAGACCGGGACAGGCCCCCTCCGAGCAGTACTTC.

This sequence joins TRBV5-1 and TRBJ1-6; D not resolved. V dropped 0 bases and J dropped 7 bases, with 11 bases sitting between them. Germline CDR1 is SGHRS and CDR2 is YFSETQ. There are 15 residues in the CDR3. The CDR3 DNA reads TGCGCCAGCAGCTTGGTTGAGGTACTGAATTCACCCCTCCACTTT. This codes for CASSLVEVLNSPLHF.

The chain recombines TRBV3-1 (or the pseudogene TRBV3-2) with TRBJ1-2; D gene ambiguous. Trimming shortened V by 5 bases and J by 2 bases, and 12 bases separated the two germline ends. This CDR3 is built from 14 residues. CDR1 and CDR2 from the germline V gene are LGHDT and YNNKEL (reference sequence). The CDR3 is CASSVDRHNYGYTF. Here the CDR3 DNA reads TGTGCCAGCAGCGTGGACCGCCACAACTATGGCTACACCTTC.

V and J are TRBV29-1 and TRBJ2-7, with 11 bases identical to TRBD1. Per the germline V gene, CDR1 is SQVTM and CDR2 is ANQGSEA. The CDR3 extends over 12 amino acids. With V trimmed by 5 bases and J by 6 bases, 3 bases remained unmatched. DNA for the CDR3: TGCAGCGTTACGGGACAGGGGGGCGAGCAGTACTTC. Amino acids: CSVTGQGGEQYF.

The chain uses TRBV16 and TRBJ1-5, with D possibly TRBD1 on 5 matching bases. Trimming removed 3 bases at V and 2 bases at J, with 8 bases between. The CDR3 totals 14 residues. CDR1 and CDR2 from the germline V gene are KGHSY and FQNENV. The CDR3 bases are TGTGCCAGCAGCCAGGGACTCGGCAATCAGCCCCAGCATTTT. Translating gives CASSQGLGNQPQHF.

This chain connects TRBV7-9 to TRBJ1-2, with a tentative D call TRBD1 (5 bases). Trimming shortened V by 1 base and J by 6 bases, and 15 bases separated the two germline ends. The CDR3 length is 15 residues. Germline V gene lookup returns CDR1 SEHNR and CDR2 FQNEAQ (reference sequence). The CDR3 protein is CASSLVRTGWNGYTF. As DNA, the CDR3 is TGTGCCAGCAGCTTAGTTCGTACAGGTTGGAATGGCTACACCTTC.

The CDR3 DNA reads as TGTGCCAGCAGCCGAATTAGCGGGAGGGCTACCGGGGAGCTGTTTTTT. This translates into CASSRISGRATGELFF. The V and J genes are TRBV7-3 and TRBJ2-2; 11 bases agree with TRBD2. The V and J ends lost 5 bases and 5 bases, in that order; junction bases with no gene match: 7. This CDR3 is built from 16 residues. Per germline, CDR1 SGHTA and CDR2 FQGTGA.

The chain carries TRBV6-6 and TRBJ1-2; D is uncertain. In germline, CDR1 is MNHNY, CDR2 SVGAGI (reference sequence). The CDR3 is 14 residues long. Trimming cost V 7 bases and J 3 bases, with 15 bases left between them. CDR3 protein: CASNLGDTYYGYTF. CDR3 in DNA: TGTGCCAGCAACCTGGGCGATACCTACTATGGCTACACCTTC.

The chain links TRBV29-1 to TRBJ1-1; D possibly corresponds to TRBD1 (5 bases). The CDR3 spans 14 residues. Trimming left V 5 bases short and J 5 bases short, with 18 bases between. Germline V gene data show CDR1 as SQVTM and CDR2 as ANQGSEA. The CDR3: CSVHPTDGGTEAFF. The CDR3 bases are TGCAGCGTTCATCCGACAGATGGGGGGACTGAAGCTTTCTTT.

The chain is built from TRBV7-3 and TRBJ1-1; D call uncertain. Trimming removed 2 bases from V and 7 bases from J, with 14 bases in between. The V gene's germline CDR1 is SGHTA and CDR2 FQGTGA. The CDR3 extends over 14 amino acids. CDR3 loop: CASSLSAGIGEAFF. CDR3 bases: TGTGCCAGCAGCTTATCGGCCGGGATCGGTGAAGCTTTCTTT.

This rearrangement joins TRBV6-5 to TRBJ1-4; 7 nucleotides line up with TRBD1. Unmatched junction bases numbered 13, after V lost 10 bases and J lost 8 bases. CDR1 MNHEY and CDR2 SVGAGI come from the germline V gene. The CDR3 contains 14 residues. CDR3 in amino acids: CATPDRVSGEKLFF. The CDR3 nucleotides read TGTGCCACTCCAGACAGGGTGTCTGGGGAAAAACTGTTTTTT.

This rearrangement joins TRBV7-8 to TRBJ2-7; 11 nucleotides agree with TRBD1. V lost 5 bases, J lost 6 bases, and 6 bases stayed unmatched. This CDR3 region has 14 residues. Germline-derived CDR1 and CDR2 are SGHVS and FQNEAQ. In nucleotides, the CDR3 is TGTGCCAGCAGCCCCGGACAGGGGGCACGCGAGCAGTACTTC. It codes for CASSPGQGAREQYF.

The V and J genes are TRBV30 and TRBJ2-3; TRBD2 aligns across 9 bases. The CDR3 contains 17 residues. Germline CDR1 and CDR2: GTSNPN and SVGIG (reference sequence). J was trimmed by 0 bases and V by 2 bases; bases with no gene match: 9. The CDR3 loop is CAWSPGASGTSTDTQYF. Here the CDR3 DNA reads TGTGCCTGGAGTCCCGGGGCTAGCGGGACTAGCACAGATACGCAGTATTTT.

This clone appeared a single time. V usage is TRBV18 and J usage is TRBJ2-7; 7 bases are a match to TRBD1. Germline V gives CDR1 KGHSH, CDR2 LQKENI. The length of the CDR3 is 13 residues. V dropped 4 bases and J dropped 6; count of bases not matched to a gene: 6. CDR3 amino acids: CASSRLGQSEQYF. The CDR3 nucleotides read TGTGCCAGCTCACGACTGGGACAGTCCGAGCAGTACTTC.

This clone was counted a single time. J is TRBJ2-2 and V is TRBV4-2; TRBD2 matches 12 bases. From germline, CDR1 is LGHNA and CDR2 YNFKEQ. There are 18 residues in the CDR3. J was trimmed by 2 bases and V by 6 bases; bases with no gene match: 10. In DNA form, the CDR3 reads TGTGCCAGCAGTCCACGGGCTAGCGGGGGGGCCAACACCGGGGAGCTGTTTTTT. This gives the protein CASSPRASGGANTGELFF.

The genes are TRBV7-8 and TRBJ1-1; 8 positions agree with TRBD1. Germline CDR1 is SGHVS and CDR2 is FQNEAQ. This CDR3 spans 13 amino acids. The J segment lost 11 bases and the V segment lost 5 bases, leaving 10 bases of the junction unmatched. The CDR3 nucleotides are TGTGCCAGCAGCCCACTCGCCCGACAGGGGGCTTTCTTT. This sequence encodes CASSPLARQGAFF.

The chain carries TRBV7-8 and TRBJ1-1; a possible D gene is TRBD1 (5 bases). Germline CDR1 SGHVS, CDR2 FQNEAQ. Trimming pared 9 bases from V and 0 bases from J, leaving 11 bases between. The CDR3 is 13 residues long. CDR3 coding DNA: TGTGCCAGTTCGAAGGGGATGAACACTGAAGCTTTCTTT. Its translation is CASSKGMNTEAFF.

This clone was seen just once. The gene calls are TRBV28 and TRBJ2-3, with D possibly matching TRBD2 (5 bases). Germline CDR1 MDHEN, CDR2 SYDVKM. The V end was cut by 6 bases, the J end by 2 bases, with 24 bases between. This CDR3 has 18 residues. Here the CDR3 DNA reads TGTGCCAGCAGGGTCCACGGTACCGGGGAATCCTACACAGATACGCAGTATTTT. The encoded protein is CASRVHGTGESYTDTQYF.

This sequence joins TRBV4-1 and TRBJ2-1; the match to TRBD1 covers 7 bases. Germline V CDR1 and CDR2: MGHRA, YSYEKL. This CDR3 is built from 15 residues. With 5 bases clipped from V and 2 bases from J, the junction kept 6 bases outside the gene matches. The CDR3 loop reads CASSKRQGPYNEQFF. The CDR3 DNA follows: TGCGCCAGCAGCAAAAGACAGGGCCCCTACAATGAGCAGTTCTTC.

This chain links TRBV5-1 with TRBJ2-3, with 10 bases that match TRBD2. This CDR3 is built from 18 residues. Unmatched junction bases numbered 13, after V lost 5 bases and J lost 1 base. Germline assignment: CDR1 SGHRS and CDR2 YFSETQ. CDR3 coding DNA: TGCGCCAGCAGTTTTGCCTCTAGCGGGAGTGTCGGCACAGATACGCAGTATTTT. The encoded protein is CASSFASSGSVGTDTQYF.

The chain couples TRBV9 to TRBJ2-1; D might be TRBD1 or TRBD2, each matching 5 bases. CDR3 length: 14 amino acids. The V gene's germline CDR1 is SGDLS and CDR2 YYNGEE. The V end lost 2 bases, the J end lost 6 bases, and 12 bases lay between the germline ends. DNA for the CDR3: TGTGCCAGCAGCGTTACAGGACTGTCCAATGAGCAGTTCTTC. This translates into CASSVTGLSNEQFF.

This clone showed up just once. The chain couples TRBV9 to TRBJ1-2; D gene uncertain. Germline lookup yields CDR1 SGDLS and CDR2 YYNGEE. The CDR3 length is 12 residues. V lost 4 bases, J lost 6 bases, and 10 bases lay in between. The CDR3 protein is CASSLGNHGYTF. In DNA form, the CDR3 reads TGTGCCAGCAGCCTCGGGAATCATGGCTACACCTTC. The full variable domain, rest sourced from reference TRBV9 and TRBJ1-2, is DSGVTQTPKHLITATGQRVTLRCSPRSGDLSVYWYQQSLDQGLQFLIQYYNGEERAKGNILERFSAQQFPDLHSELNLSSLELGDSALYFCASSLGNHGYTFGSGTRLTVV.

CDR3 nucleotides: TGTGCCAGCAGCTCCAGCGGGACTAGCGGGAGGGCCATAAATAGCGCAGATACGCAGTATTTT. Translating it yields CASSSSGTSGRAINSADTQYF. V is TRBV7-3 and J is TRBJ2-3; 16 bases are shared with TRBD2. Germline CDR1 SGHTA, CDR2 FQGTGA. The CDR3 spans 21 residues. Trimming took 4 bases from V and 4 from J; bases not matched to a gene: 17.

There are a few counts of this clone. The rearrangement uses TRBV4-1 and TRBJ1-3; D might be TRBD1 (5 bases). The germline gives CDR1 MGHRA, CDR2 YSYEKL. Trimming took 2 bases from V and 2 from J, leaving 19 bases between them. The CDR3 is made up of 18 amino acids. CDR3 sequence reads: CASSQLGAPMSTGNTIYF. The CDR3 region has the DNA TGCGCCAGCAGCCAATTAGGGGCCCCGATGTCTACTGGAAACACCATATATTTT.